Below are 23 T cell receptor beta chains sequenced from a single sample in a study of identical twins. One entry per CDR3 protein, called by TCRdb with MiXCR from the 5' RACE reads. The repertoire consists of a few hundred thousand distinct CDR3 sequences, with roughly 9% occurring once and the leading ten covering over 7%. The sequenced sample was naive T cells sorted from blood. The source of these receptors is a woman aged 45-65 years in good health.

The V gene is TRBV10-3, the J gene TRBJ2-7, with D perhaps matching TRBD1 or TRBD2 (5 bases each). CDR1 ENHRY and CDR2 SYGVKD come from the germline V gene. The V gene lost 6 bases and the J gene lost 6 bases, with 12 bases spanning the gap. This CDR3 contains 12 residues. The CDR3 sequence: CAISAGSREQYV. For the CDR3, the DNA is TGTGCCATCAGCGCAGGGAGTCGCGAGCAGTACGTC.

This clonotype was seen a handful of times. Written as DNA, the CDR3 is TGCGCCAGCAGCATGACACAGGGAATGAACACTGAAGCTTTCTTT. It yields the protein CASSMTQGMNTEAFF. The chain joins TRBV5-1 to TRBJ1-1, with D perhaps matching TRBD1 (6 bases). This CDR3 is built from 15 residues. V was pared by 4 bases and J by 0 bases, with 13 bases between. Germline CDR1 and CDR2: SGHRS and YFSETQ.

The gene calls are TRBV14 and TRBJ2-5; D unclear. The CDR3 runs to 15 residues. Germline CDR1 is SGHDN and CDR2 is FVKESK. V was clipped by 0 bases and J by 5 bases, with 13 bases between them. The CDR3 reads CASSQDRLVAETQYF. The CDR3 DNA sequence: TGTGCCAGCAGCCAAGACCGCTTAGTCGCGGAGACCCAGTACTTC.

J is TRBJ2-7 and V is TRBV7-6, with D perhaps TRBD1 (5 bases). This CDR3 is built from 14 residues. Per the germline V gene, CDR1 is SGHVS and CDR2 is FNYEAQ. V gave up 9 bases and J gave up 3 bases, with 18 bases separating them. CDR3 in amino acids: CASGARSKYYEQYF. In DNA form, the CDR3 reads TGTGCCAGTGGGGCCCGCTCTAAATACTACGAGCAGTACTTC.

The table lists this clonotype with a few counts. The CDR3 nucleotides read TGTGCCAGCAGTTACTCGAAGGGCAGGGTGGGGACCTACGAGCAGTACGTC. Its translation: CASSYSKGRVGTYEQYV. The chain is built from TRBV6-2 or TRBV6-3 and TRBJ2-7; maybe TRBD1 (5 bases). The CDR3 has 17 residues. Germline loops: CDR1 MNHEY, CDR2 SVGEGT. With 0 bases removed from V and 2 bases from J, the gap between germline ends came to 17 bases.

This clonotype occurred many times. V gene TRBV11-2 combines with J gene TRBJ2-3; TRBD2 might be the D (5 bases). CDR1 and CDR2 (germline): SGHAT, FQNNGV. There are 15 residues in the CDR3. Trimming stripped 5 bases from V and 3 bases from J, with 15 bases between. The CDR3 reads CASSQREGLTDTQYF. For the CDR3, the DNA is TGTGCCAGCAGCCAACGCGAGGGATTAACAGATACGCAGTATTTT.

This clonotype was seen ten or more times. The chain links TRBV29-1 to TRBJ1-1, with D hard to call. The CDR3 is 12 residues long. V was pared by 4 bases and J by 8 bases, with 14 bases between. Per the germline V gene, CDR1 is SQVTM and CDR2 is ANQGSEA. Written as DNA, the CDR3 is TGCAGCGTTGTTGCAGAAAGGGCGGAAGCTTTCTTT. Protein product: CSVVAERAEAFF.

The rearrangement joins TRBV2 to TRBJ2-7; unclear D gene. Germline loops: CDR1 SNHLY, CDR2 FYNNEI. With 2 bases removed from V and 5 bases from J, the gap between germline ends came to 19 bases. The CDR3 runs to 16 residues. The CDR3 DNA follows: TGTGCCAGCAGTGAAACAGAAGTTCCCTCTGTTGACGAGCAGTACTTC. Residues: CASSETEVPSVDEQYF.

This clonotype occurred a few times. The chain recombines TRBV30 with TRBJ1-1; D unclear. V was pared by 5 bases and J by 7 bases, with 11 bases between. Germline CDR1 is GTSNPN and CDR2 is SVGIG (reference sequence). CDR3 size: 11 residues. CDR3 in DNA: TGTGCCTGGTCGGTCTTGAATGAAGCTTTCTTT. This sequence encodes CAWSVLNEAFF.

The V and J genes are TRBV2 and TRBJ2-1, with 8 bases fitting TRBD2. V shed 5 bases and J 2 bases; nucleotides not matched to a gene: 5. The CDR3 is made up of 15 amino acids. CDR1 is SNHLY, CDR2 FYNNEI, per germline. The CDR3 nucleotides read TGTGCCAGCAGTTTCAGCGGGAGCCCCTACAATGAGCAGTTCTTC. Its protein is CASSFSGSPYNEQFF.

This clonotype has at least ten counts. The chain joins TRBV12-3 or TRBV12-4 to TRBJ2-7; D ambiguous. This CDR3 comprises 13 residues. V lost 6 bases and J 3 bases, leaving 12 bases between the germline ends. CDR3: CASRQTGIYEQYF. CDR3 nucleotides: TGTGCCAGCAGGCAGACGGGTATCTACGAGCAGTACTTC.

This rearrangement joins TRBV5-1 to TRBJ2-1; 11 bases fit TRBD2. The CDR3 has 16 amino acids. V lost 0 bases, J lost 7 bases, and 6 bases stayed unmatched. CDR1 SGHRS and CDR2 YFSETQ come from the germline V gene. In DNA, the CDR3 is TGCGCCAGCAGCTTGGGACTAGCGGGACAGACTAATGAGCAGTTCTTC. This translates into CASSLGLAGQTNEQFF.

This clonotype has more than one count but fewer than ten. This rearrangement joins TRBV7-9 to TRBJ2-1, with TRBD2 as a possible D gene (6 bases). Trimming removed 5 bases from V and 5 bases from J, with 16 bases in between. Germline V gene sequence: CDR1 SEHNR, CDR2 FQNEAQ (reference sequence). The CDR3 extends over 15 amino acids. As DNA, the CDR3 is TGTGCCAGCAGCCGAACCGGGGACTCTCACAATGAGCAGTTCTTC. It encodes CASSRTGDSHNEQFF.

The genes are TRBV20-1 and TRBJ2-3, with D possibly matching TRBD2 (9 bases). Germline values: CDR1 DFQATT, CDR2 SNEGSKA (reference sequence). This CDR3 contains 15 residues. V was trimmed by 5 bases and J by 4 bases, leaving 19 bases between them. CDR3 DNA sequence: TGCAGTGCTCAGGGGGCGGGAGGGCCGCCAGATACGCAGTATTTT. This translates into CSAQGAGGPPDTQYF.

This clonotype was seen more than once but under ten times. The chain has TRBV20-1 and TRBJ2-3; D gene ambiguous. CDR1 DFQATT and CDR2 SNEGSKA come from the germline V gene (reference sequence). The CDR3 consists of 12 residues. The V and J ends lost 6 bases and 2 bases respectively, with 9 bases between them. In DNA form, the CDR3 reads TGCAGTGCCCAAATACACACAGATACGCAGTATTTT. The encoded protein is CSAQIHTDTQYF.

This clonotype came up many times. The V gene is TRBV20-1, the J gene TRBJ2-1; 7 bases fit TRBD2. V lost 6 bases, J lost 4 bases, and 9 bases stayed unmatched. The V gene's germline CDR1 is DFQATT and CDR2 SNEGSKA (reference sequence). The CDR3 length is 14 residues. Written as DNA, the CDR3 is TGCAGTGCCCCGGGGGAGCGGGATTACAATGAGCAGTTCTTC. Translating it yields CSAPGERDYNEQFF.

This clonotype showed up just a few times. One junction end does not reproduce the germline sequence, and a read error may be involved. The chain recombines TRBV2 with TRBJ2-5, with 13 positions matching TRBD2. Looked up from germline, CDR1 is SNHLY and CDR2 is FYNNEI. CDR3 length: 14 amino acids. The CDR3 DNA reads as TGTGCCAGCAGTGAGACGACTAGCGGGAGGTCCCCGTGGTTC. Protein product: CASSETTSGRSPWF.

The J gene is TRBJ1-1, the V gene TRBV20-1; D gene ambiguous. Per the germline V gene, CDR1 is DFQATT and CDR2 is SNEGSKA (reference sequence). The V and J ends lost 8 bases and 3 bases respectively, with 10 bases between them. The CDR3 consists of 11 residues. The CDR3 DNA is TGCAGTCCCCGCACCCACACTGAAGCTTTCTTT. It specifies CSPRTHTEAFF.

The gene calls are TRBV5-1 and TRBJ2-7, with unresolved D. This CDR3 contains 13 residues. CDR1 SGHRS and CDR2 YFSETQ come from the germline V gene. Trimming stripped 0 bases from V and 5 bases from J, with 9 bases between. CDR3 DNA sequence: TGCGCCAGCAGCTTGGGGGGTAACCACGAGCAGTACTTC. This codes for CASSLGGNHEQYF.

A few counts support this clonotype. The J gene is TRBJ1-4, the V gene TRBV25-1; no reliable D call. The CDR3 consists of 14 residues. CDR1 MGHDK and CDR2 SYGVNS come from the germline V gene. Trimming took off 3 bases at V and 5 bases at J, with 10 bases between the two ends. The CDR3 region is CASSESWLNEKLFF. CDR3 DNA: TGTGCCAGCAGTGAGAGTTGGCTGAATGAAAAACTGTTTTTT.

The chain employs TRBV12-3 or TRBV12-4 and TRBJ2-5; no reliable D call. V gave up 5 bases and J gave up 2 bases, with 12 bases separating them. This CDR3 comprises 14 residues. CDR3 coding DNA: TGTGCCAGCAGTCCATTCATAGGGCAAGAGACCCAGTACTTC. Its translation is CASSPFIGQETQYF.

This clonotype was recorded many times. This rearrangement joins TRBV9 to TRBJ2-1; D ambiguous. Germline CDR1 is SGDLS and CDR2 is YYNGEE. V lost 4 bases, J lost 8 bases, and 13 bases lay in between. This CDR3 comprises 13 residues. The CDR3 DNA sequence: TGTGCCAGCAGCTTAGTTGCTGTTCATGAGCAGTTCTTC. It codes for CASSLVAVHEQFF.

This clonotype was observed many times. V is TRBV12-3 or TRBV12-4 and J is TRBJ1-3; a weak D match, TRBD1 (5 bases). Trimming took off 2 bases at V and 4 bases at J, with 12 bases between the two ends. This CDR3 region has 15 residues. The CDR3 DNA sequence: TGTGCCAGCAGTTTAACGGGGGGAAAGGGAAACACCATATATTTT. Translation: CASSLTGGKGNTIYF.